The 10 T cell receptor beta chains below all came from one sample that was sequenced in a study of response to subunit inactivated influenza vaccine. TCRdb called the RT-PCR reads again in MiXCR, with one record for every CDR3 protein. The table records about 540,000 distinct CDR3 sequences, less than 15% of them present only once. The starting material was PBMCs from blood, obtained 12 days after vaccination. The receptors come from a man in his forties or fifties who received an inactivated influenza vaccine.

This clonotype appeared a few times. J is TRBJ1-4 and V is TRBV29-1, with 8 nucleotides matching TRBD1. V lost 4 bases and J lost 8; bases outside the gene matches: 6. CDR1 and CDR2 (germline): SQVTM, ANQGSEA. This CDR3 spans 13 amino acids. DNA for the CDR3: TGCAGCGTTGTTAACAGGGGGAGGGAAAAACTGTTTTTT. Amino acids: CSVVNRGREKLFF.

The sample holds a few counts of this clonotype. This chain uses TRBV15 with TRBJ2-1; TRBD2 aligns across 7 bases. CDR3 length: 17 residues. V shed 0 bases and J 1 base; nucleotides not matched to a gene: 6. In germline, CDR1 is LNHNV, CDR2 YYDKDF (reference sequence). The DNA for the CDR3 is TGTGCCACCAGCAGAGACTGGGCGGGAGCGTCCTACAATGAGCAGTTCTTC. This gives the protein CATSRDWAGASYNEQFF.

This clonotype was counted only a few times. V gene TRBV6-2 or TRBV6-3 combines with J gene TRBJ2-7; D may be TRBD1 (5 bases). The V gene's germline CDR1 is MNHEY and CDR2 SVGEGT. V was cut by 11 bases and J by 1 base, with 18 bases left in between. This CDR3 spans 14 amino acids. The CDR3 sequence: CASRLTARSYEQYF. Written as DNA, the CDR3 is TGTGCCTCAAGATTGACAGCACGATCCTACGAGCAGTACTTC.

V usage is TRBV28 and J usage is TRBJ2-7, with D tentatively TRBD1 (8 bases). Trimming removed 6 bases from V and 4 bases from J, with 22 bases in between. The CDR3 runs to 16 residues. In germline, CDR1 is MDHEN, CDR2 SYDVKM. The CDR3 loop reads CASSPDGQGGRYEQYF. For the CDR3, the DNA is TGTGCCAGCAGCCCCGATGGACAGGGAGGGAGGTACGAGCAGTACTTC.

CDR3 sequence: CASSAGPGEQPQHF. CDR3 coding DNA: TGTGCCAGCAGCGCGGGTCCTGGGGAGCAGCCCCAGCATTTT. V gene TRBV7-9 combines with J gene TRBJ1-5; D remains unclear. The CDR3 covers 14 residues. The V and J ends lost 5 bases and 7 bases respectively, with 15 bases between them. Germline V CDR1 and CDR2: SEHNR, FQNEAQ (reference sequence).

This clonotype was observed at least ten times. The rearrangement joins TRBV5-1 to TRBJ1-1; 7 bases align to TRBD1. Per the germline V gene, CDR1 is SGHRS and CDR2 is YFSETQ. The junction had 1 base not matched to a gene; V was cut back by 1 base and J by 1 base. The CDR3 consists of 14 residues. The CDR3 coding sequence is TGCGCCAGCAGCTTGTCAGGGGGGAACACTGAAGCTTTCTTT. It encodes CASSLSGGNTEAFF.

This clonotype has just a few counts. The CDR3 nucleotides are TGCAGTGCTAGAGAGGGGACAGTGAACACTGAAGCTTTCTTT. Translated, it gives CSAREGTVNTEAFF. The genes are TRBV20-1 and TRBJ1-1; 7 bases fit TRBD1. Looked up from germline, CDR1 is DFQATT and CDR2 is SNEGSKA (reference sequence). The CDR3 extends over 14 amino acids. The V segment lost 0 bases and the J segment 0 bases; nucleotides outside the gene matches: 1.

This chain joins TRBV7-2 and TRBJ2-3; D is perhaps TRBD2 (5 bases). The CDR3 has 13 amino acids. Germline V gene sequence: CDR1 SGHTA, CDR2 FQGNSA. Trimming left V 4 bases short and J 6 bases short, with 11 bases between. This CDR3 reads CASSSNPGDTQYF. The CDR3 DNA reads TGTGCCAGCAGCTCAAACCCGGGGGATACGCAGTATTTT.

The V gene is TRBV12-3 or TRBV12-4, the J gene TRBJ1-1; D ambiguous. V was shortened by 9 bases and J by 4 bases, with 12 bases between the two germline ends. CDR3 length: 12 residues. CDR3 residues: CASTSYGTEAFF. The CDR3 DNA is TGTGCCAGTACGTCCTATGGCACTGAAGCTTTCTTT.

The rearrangement joins TRBV6-2 or TRBV6-3 to TRBJ2-5, with D maybe TRBD2 (5 bases). Germline V lookup: CDR1 MNHEY, CDR2 SVGEGT. Trimming left V 0 bases short and J 5 bases short, with 10 bases between. The CDR3 contains 14 residues. CDR3 sequence reads: CASSYSEGVETQYF. The CDR3, as DNA: TGTGCCAGCAGTTACTCTGAGGGAGTGGAGACCCAGTACTTC.